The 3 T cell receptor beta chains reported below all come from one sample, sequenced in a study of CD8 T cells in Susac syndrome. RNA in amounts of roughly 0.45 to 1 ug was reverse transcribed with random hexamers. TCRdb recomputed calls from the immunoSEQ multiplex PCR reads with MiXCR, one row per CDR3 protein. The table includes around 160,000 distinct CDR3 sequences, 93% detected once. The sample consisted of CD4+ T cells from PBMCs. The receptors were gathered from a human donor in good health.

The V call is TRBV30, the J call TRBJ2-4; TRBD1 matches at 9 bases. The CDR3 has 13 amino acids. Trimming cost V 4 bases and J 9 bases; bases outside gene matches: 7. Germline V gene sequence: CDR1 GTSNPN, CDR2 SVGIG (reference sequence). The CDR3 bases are TGTGCCTGGAAACTGACAGGGGGTGGCATTCAGTACTTC. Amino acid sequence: CAWKLTGGGIQYF.

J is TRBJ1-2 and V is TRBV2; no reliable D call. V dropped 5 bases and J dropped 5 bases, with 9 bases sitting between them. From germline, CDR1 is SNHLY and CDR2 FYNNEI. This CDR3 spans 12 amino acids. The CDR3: CASSKTEYGYTF. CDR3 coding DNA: TGTGCCAGCAGTAAGACGGAGTATGGCTACACCTTC.

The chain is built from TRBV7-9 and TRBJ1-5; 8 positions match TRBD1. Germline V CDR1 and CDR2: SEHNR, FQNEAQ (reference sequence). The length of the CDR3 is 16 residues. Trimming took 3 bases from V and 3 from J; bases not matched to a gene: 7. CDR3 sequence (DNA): TGTGCCAGCAGCTTCGGGGACAGGAGAATCAATCAGCCCCAGCATTTT. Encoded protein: CASSFGDRRINQPQHF.